This T cell receptor (beta chain) appears in the sequencing data of a study of blood T cell repertoires in COVID-19. Study in general: The United States, Italy and Spain supplied acute and convalescent COVID-19 samples. Nucleic acid was either cDNA or gDNA, and it came from T cells, B-cell-depleted T cells, or PBMCs.

The CDR3 sequence is 12 residues long. The ends lost 8 bases at V and 8 bases at J; junction bases unmatched: 8. In germline, CDR1 is SNHLY, CDR2 FYNNEI. This clone was recorded once. The authors' processing: Using reference gene primer amplification, nucleated cell counts were estimated. TCRdb's table, derived via immunoSEQ multiplex PCR, lists solely in-frame clones and lacks some. V, J and clone size reflect that table, while D and trimming were determined from the DNA. The table shows roughly 30,000 clones, with 91% occurring only once. The TCR was taken from a man aged 55 to 69 with acute or convalescent COVID-19. Specimen: peripheral blood. This sequence joins TRBV2 and TRBJ1-1, with 7 bases fitting TRBD1. Here the CDR3 DNA reads TGTGCCAGCCGCTTACAGGGGAGGGAAGCTTTCTTT. It yields the protein CASRLQGREAFF.